These 21 T cell receptor beta chains came from one sample sequenced in a study of blood T cell repertoires in COVID-19. Using immunoSEQ multiplex PCR, the repertoire was profiled, and TCRdb retains in-frame clones only, with some absent. Of 200,000 to 250,000 clones in the sample, roughly 87% were seen once. What was sequenced was PBMCs or T cells enriched from blood (not recorded which). These receptors originate from a man aged 25 to 40 who had recovered from COVID-19.

V and J are TRBV14 and TRBJ2-3; D is perhaps TRBD1 (5 bases). The CDR3 has 16 amino acids. V was clipped by 1 base and J by 2 bases, with 13 bases between them. Per germline, CDR1 SGHDN and CDR2 FVKESK. The CDR3 spells CASSQGGIQLTDTQYF. The CDR3 DNA reads as TGTGCCAGCAGCCAAGGGGGCATACAGCTCACAGATACGCAGTATTTT.

The rearrangement uses TRBV11-2 and TRBJ2-2, with TRBD2 as a possible D gene (6 bases). This CDR3 region has 13 residues. Germline assignment: CDR1 SGHAT and CDR2 FQNNGV. Trimming left V 7 bases short and J 4 bases short, with 10 bases between. Written as DNA, the CDR3 is TGTGCCAGCAAGCGGGCGGGCACCGGGGAGCTGTTTTTT. Protein product: CASKRAGTGELFF.

The rearrangement uses TRBV18 and TRBJ2-6, with 8 bases that match TRBD1. Germline lookup yields CDR1 KGHSH and CDR2 LQKENI. The V and J ends lost 2 bases and 0 bases, in that order; junction bases with no gene match: 3. CDR3 length: 17 residues. The CDR3 here is CASSPRTGISGANVLTF. The CDR3, as DNA: TGTGCCAGCTCACCAAGGACAGGGATCTCTGGGGCCAACGTCCTGACTTTC.

J is TRBJ1-2 and V is TRBV11-2; TRBD1 agrees at 11 bases. The CDR3 extends over 16 amino acids. With 2 bases clipped from V and 3 bases from J, the junction kept 5 bases outside the gene matches. Per germline, CDR1 SGHAT and CDR2 FQNNGV. In DNA form, the CDR3 reads TGTGCCAGCAGCTTAAGGGGACAGGGGGGTGACTATGGCTACACCTTC. Protein product: CASSLRGQGGDYGYTF.

J is TRBJ1-2 and V is TRBV7-9; weak D call: TRBD1 (6 bases). The germline V and J ends were trimmed by 6 bases and 4 bases, with 12 bases remaining between them. The germline CDR1 and CDR2 sequences are SEHNR and FQNEAQ (reference sequence). The CDR3 contains 13 residues. In nucleotides, the CDR3 is TGTGCCAGCAGTTCCGGACAGCGCTATGGCTACACCTTC. Translated: CASSSGQRYGYTF. The full variable domain, with the rest looked up from reference TRBV7-9 and TRBJ1-2, is DTGVSQNPRHKITKRGQNVTFRCDPISEHNRLYWYRQTLGQGPEFLTYFQNEAQLEKSRLLSDRFSAERPKGSFSTLEIQRTEQGDSAMYLCASSSGQRYGYTFGSGTRLTVV.

This sequence joins TRBV5-1 and TRBJ2-5; the match to TRBD1 covers 8 bases. This CDR3 region has 16 residues. Trimming took 0 bases from V and 6 from J; bases not matched to a gene: 10. Germline V gene sequence: CDR1 SGHRS, CDR2 YFSETQ. The CDR3 loop is CASSLAAQGAGKTQYF. As DNA, the CDR3 is TGCGCCAGCAGCTTGGCCGCGCAGGGGGCGGGGAAGACCCAGTACTTC.

The chain carries TRBV12-3 or TRBV12-4 and TRBJ1-2; D remains unclear. CDR3 length: 12 residues. With 5 bases removed from V and 8 bases from J, the gap between germline ends came to 12 bases. The CDR3 spells CASSRQFFGYTF. In DNA, the CDR3 is TGTGCCAGCAGTCGACAATTTTTCGGCTACACCTTC.

The gene calls are TRBV27 and TRBJ1-4, with 9 bases aligning to TRBD1. This CDR3 is built from 15 residues. Germline CDR1 reads MNHEY; CDR2 reads SMNVEV (reference sequence). Germline trimming cut 8 bases from V and 0 bases from J; bases unmatched to any gene: 4. The CDR3 DNA reads TGTGCCAGCCAGACAGGGGGTGCAACTAATGAAAAACTGTTTTTT. Amino acid sequence: CASQTGGATNEKLFF.

This rearrangement joins TRBV11-2 to TRBJ2-1; D might be TRBD2 (6 bases). The germline CDR1 and CDR2 sequences are SGHAT and FQNNGV. The CDR3 length is 14 residues. The V gene lost 5 bases and the J gene lost 8 bases, with 16 bases spanning the gap. The CDR3: CASSTRGGGDEQFF. CDR3 bases: TGTGCCAGCAGCACTAGGGGCGGAGGGGATGAGCAGTTCTTC.

This clone has just one count. The chain employs TRBV19 and TRBJ2-7; 7 bases line up with TRBD2. CDR1 and CDR2 (germline): LNHDA, SQIVND (reference sequence). The V and J ends lost 7 bases and 2 bases, in that order; junction bases with no gene match: 11. The CDR3 runs to 15 residues. DNA of the CDR3: TGTGCCAGTACCTCAATTTGGGGAGGGCCCTACGAGCAGTACTTC. Translating it yields CASTSIWGGPYEQYF.

This clone was picked up one time. The V gene is TRBV10-3, the J gene TRBJ2-1; a possible D gene is TRBD1 (5 bases). Germline assignment: CDR1 ENHRY and CDR2 SYGVKD. The CDR3 runs 16 residues. Trimming took 0 bases from V and 5 from J, leaving 14 bases between them. CDR3 amino acids: CAISESAGYVDNEQFF. The CDR3 DNA reads TGTGCCATCAGTGAGTCGGCAGGGTACGTAGACAATGAGCAGTTCTTC.

This chain links TRBV19 with TRBJ1-5, with 7 bases lining up with TRBD1. The CDR3 extends over 16 amino acids. Germline CDR1 and CDR2: LNHDA and SQIVND (reference sequence). The J segment lost 2 bases and the V segment lost 5 bases, leaving 9 bases of the junction unmatched. This CDR3 reads CASSLLSGTGNQPQHF. CDR3 bases: TGTGCCAGTAGTCTTCTATCTGGGACAGGCAATCAGCCCCAGCATTTT.

The CDR3 loop reads CASFGSGGRNYGYTF. Written as DNA, the CDR3 is TGTGCCAGTTTTGGGTCCGGGGGTAGAAACTATGGCTACACCTTC. The J gene is TRBJ1-2, the V gene TRBV6-5; tentative D call: TRBD1 (5 bases). Germline values: CDR1 MNHEY, CDR2 SVGAGI. The CDR3 totals 15 residues. V was pared by 9 bases and J by 2 bases, with 19 bases between.

This chain links TRBV30 with TRBJ1-4; tentative D call: TRBD1 (6 bases). V lost 1 base and J 5 bases, leaving 14 bases between the germline ends. The CDR3 covers 15 residues. CDR1 is GTSNPN and CDR2 is SVGIG in the germline V gene (reference sequence). The CDR3 reads CAWSGQGLGNEKLFF. CDR3 in DNA: TGTGCCTGGAGTGGGCAGGGGCTTGGGAATGAAAAACTGTTTTTT. The variable domain in full, completed from reference TRBV30 and TRBJ1-4, reads SQTIHQWPATLVQPVGSPLSLECTVEGTSNPNLYWYRQAAGRGLQLLFYSVGIGQISSEVPQNLSASRPQDRQFILSSKKLLLSDSGFYLCAWSGQGLGNEKLFFGSGTQLSVL.

The chain recombines TRBV3-1 (or the pseudogene TRBV3-2) with TRBJ2-1, with 7 bases aligning to TRBD2. The V gene's germline CDR1 is LGHDT and CDR2 YNNKEL (reference sequence). The CDR3 sequence is 13 residues long. Trimming at V came to 4 bases and at J to 7 bases, leaving 4 bases not matched to a gene. CDR3 nucleotides: TGTGCCAGCAGCCCGATAGCGGGTAATGAGCAGTTCTTC. As protein: CASSPIAGNEQFF.

This chain links TRBV5-6 with TRBJ1-3; tentatively, D is TRBD1 (5 bases). This CDR3 spans 15 amino acids. V lost 4 bases, J lost 0 bases, and 11 bases lay in between. Germline V gene lookup returns CDR1 SGHDT and CDR2 YYEEEE. The CDR3, as DNA: TGTGCCAGCAGCCCCGTCAGGGCCTCTGGAAACACCATATATTTT. It encodes CASSPVRASGNTIYF.

This clone was observed once. This sequence joins TRBV2 and TRBJ1-4, with a possible D match to TRBD1 (5 bases). The germline V gene has CDR1 SNHLY and CDR2 FYNNEI. The CDR3 has 14 amino acids. Trimming took 4 bases from V and 4 from J, leaving 10 bases between them. CDR3 DNA sequence: TGTGCCAGCAGTGGGGGCAGTTATAATGAAAAACTGTTTTTT. Its protein product is CASSGGSYNEKLFF.

The chain joins TRBV2 to TRBJ2-2; D may be TRBD2 (6 bases). V shed 7 bases and J shed 4 bases, with 19 bases lying between them. This CDR3 has 16 residues. The germline gives CDR1 SNHLY, CDR2 FYNNEI. CDR3 sequence: CASNDGLALGTGELFF. CDR3 bases: TGTGCCAGCAACGACGGGCTAGCGTTAGGCACCGGGGAGCTGTTTTTT.

The V gene is TRBV3-1 (or the pseudogene TRBV3-2), the J gene TRBJ2-5, with 8 bases fitting TRBD2. This CDR3 spans 17 amino acids. Germline V gene sequence: CDR1 LGHDT, CDR2 YNNKEL (reference sequence). The V and J ends lost 1 base and 4 bases, in that order; junction bases with no gene match: 11. CDR3 nucleotide sequence: TGTGCCAGCAGCCAAGCAGCCCCGGGACTAGGCGGAGAGACCCAGTACTTC. The encoded protein is CASSQAAPGLGGETQYF.

Turning to this clone: One junction end does not reproduce the germline sequence, and a read error may be involved. V gene TRBV6-1 combines with J gene TRBJ1-2, with TRBD1 identical over 7 bases. The CDR3 loop spans 15 amino acids. The germline CDR1 and CDR2 sequences are MNHNS and SASEGT. CDR3 bases: TGTGCCAGCAGGGAAGATTCCGGGACAGTAAATGGCTACACCTTC. This translates into CASREDSGTVNGYTF.

V and J are TRBV7-2 and TRBJ2-1; 7 bases match TRBD2. Per the germline V gene, CDR1 is SGHTA and CDR2 is FQGNSA. CDR3 length equals 13 residues. The trim removed 2 bases at V and 15 bases at J, leaving 10 bases unmatched. CDR3 DNA: TGTGCCAGCAGCTTATCTTCGCGCGGGAGTGGGTTCTTC. Translated: CASSLSSRGSGFF.